This TCR beta chain was recorded in a study of T cells in Graves' hyperthyroidism and ophthalmopathy. This CDR3 is 16 amino acids long. Trimming took 5 bases from V and 0 from J, leaving 14 bases between them. Germline values: CDR1 SEHNR, CDR2 FQNEAQ (reference sequence). Using around 10 ml of fresh peripheral blood, PBMCs were prepared. This clonotype was found many times. Authors of the study amplified TCR beta CDR3 regions from RNA transcripts. Researchers ran a first-round RT-PCR on the TCR CDR3 using the HTBI primer set. Using its own MiXCR run on the multiplex PCR reads, TCRdb lists one record per CDR3 protein. This sample yields 300,000 to 500,000 distinct CDR3 sequences, of which over 12% are seen a single time; 25% to 30% belongs to the top ten.

V is TRBV7-9 and J is TRBJ2-1; D may be TRBD1 or TRBD2 (5 bases each). This sequence was found in a man aged 45-60 years with Graves' ophthalmopathy. Sequencing was performed on blood. For the CDR3, the DNA is TGTGCCAGCAGCCCGAGGGGAACAAGCTCCTACAATGAGCAGTTCTTC. It translates to CASSPRGTSSYNEQFF.